What follows are 24 T cell receptor beta chains derived from one specimen sequenced in a study of blood T cell repertoires in COVID-19 (dated by TCRdb to between 2020 and 2021). Libraries were prepared through the immunoSEQ multiplex PCR assay. Sourced from immuneACCESS, this table was stored by TCRdb with only in-frame sequences that have V and J called. A share of the clones is absent; for the studies checked, an unresolved V gene accounts for under half, and the remainder has no known explanation. Within this sample are about 140,000 clones, with 65% to 85% of them counted one time only. The top ten hold 7.5% to 8.5% of the sample. Sequenced material: peripheral blood. The source of these receptors is a human donor in a cohort sampled during active COVID-19.

This chain joins TRBV11-2 and TRBJ2-2; tentative D call: TRBD2 (5 bases). V gave up 6 bases and J gave up 5 bases, with 16 bases separating them. The CDR3 loop spans 15 amino acids. CDR1 is SGHAT and CDR2 is FQNNGV in the germline V gene. CDR3 loop: CASSPERTFTGELFF. CDR3 DNA: TGTGCCAGCAGTCCCGAAAGGACTTTTACCGGGGAGCTGTTTTTT.

This clone appeared once. The rearrangement uses TRBV6-5 and TRBJ2-7, with 10 positions matching TRBD1. Germline CDR1 and CDR2: MNHEY and SVGAGI. This CDR3 is 15 amino acids long. Germline trimming cut 4 bases from V and 4 bases from J; bases unmatched to any gene: 7. As DNA, the CDR3 is TGTGCCAGCAGTTCCCCGAGGACAGGGGGGTACGAGCAGTACTTC. The encoded protein is CASSSPRTGGYEQYF.

The rearrangement uses TRBV5-1 and TRBJ2-1; TRBD2 agrees at 11 bases. Germline assignment: CDR1 SGHRS and CDR2 YFSETQ. The CDR3 has 18 amino acids. Trimming removed 0 bases from V and 2 bases from J; junction bases left unmatched: 7. The CDR3 DNA reads as TGCGCCAGCAGCTTGGAGTTTAGCGGGGGGGCCACCTACAATGAGCAGTTCTTC. Translating it yields CASSLEFSGGATYNEQFF.

This clone was detected only a few times. The chain employs TRBV9 and TRBJ2-7; 10 bases fit TRBD2. The length of the CDR3 is 15 residues. V lost 0 bases to trimming and J lost 0 bases; unmatched junction nucleotides: 0. Germline-derived CDR1 and CDR2 are SGDLS and YYNGEE. DNA of the CDR3: TGTGCCAGCAGCGTAGGGACTAGCGGCTCCTACGAGCAGTACTTC. The encoded protein is CASSVGTSGSYEQYF. Using reference TRBV9 and TRBJ2-7 for the parts outside the CDR3, the full variable domain is DSGVTQTPKHLITATGQRVTLRCSPRSGDLSVYWYQQSLDQGLQFLIQYYNGEERAKGNILERFSAQQFPDLHSELNLSSLELGDSALYFCASSVGTSGSYEQYFGPGTRLTVT.

This chain joins TRBV5-1 and TRBJ2-1, with 13 bases identical to TRBD2. Trimming cost V 5 bases and J 7 bases; bases outside gene matches: 6. This CDR3 contains 15 residues. Germline assignment: CDR1 SGHRS and CDR2 YFSETQ. The CDR3 DNA reads as TGCGCCAGCAGTTCCGGGACTAGCGGGGTGAATGAGCAGTTCTTC. Protein sequence: CASSSGTSGVNEQFF.

This rearrangement joins TRBV19 to TRBJ1-1; D remains ambiguous. In germline, CDR1 is LNHDA, CDR2 SQIVND (reference sequence). The V and J ends lost 6 bases and 4 bases respectively, with 9 bases between them. The CDR3 extends over 12 amino acids. The CDR3 sequence: CASSSGSTEAFF. CDR3 DNA: TGTGCCAGTAGCTCCGGGTCCACTGAAGCTTTCTTT.

The table lists this clone with many counts. The chain combines TRBV28 with TRBJ2-3; 10 bases align to TRBD2. This CDR3 comprises 15 residues. Germline assignment: CDR1 MDHEN and CDR2 SYDVKM. J gave up 2 bases and V 8 bases, and 7 bases lay outside the gene matches. CDR3 sequence: CASRKTSGFTDTQYF. Written as DNA, the CDR3 is TGTGCCAGCCGAAAGACTAGCGGGTTCACAGATACGCAGTATTTT. The whole variable domain, remainder taken from reference TRBV28 and TRBJ2-3, is DVKVTQSSRYLVKRTGEKVFLECVQDMDHENMFWYRQDPGLGLRLIYFSYDVKMKEKGDIPEGYSVSREKKERFSLILESASTNQTSMYLCASRKTSGFTDTQYFGPGTRLTVL.

In this sample, this clone turned up once. Here the CDR3 DNA reads TGTGCCAGCAGGAAGGACAGGGAACGTGGCTACACCTTC. Protein sequence: CASRKDRERGYTF. The chain uses TRBV6-5 and TRBJ1-2; 8 bases agree with TRBD1. Losses at the gene ends were 6 bases for V and 7 bases for J; bases not matched to a gene: 7. Germline values: CDR1 MNHEY, CDR2 SVGAGI. The CDR3 has 13 amino acids.

The rearrangement uses TRBV5-1 and TRBJ1-2; D is uncertain. The CDR3 runs to 14 residues. The ends were cut back, 0 bases at V and 7 bases at J, with 13 bases in the middle. Germline CDR1 is SGHRS and CDR2 is YFSETQ. In DNA, the CDR3 is TGCGCCAGCAGCTTGGCAGAGGTTCGGCGTGGCTACACCTTC. It specifies CASSLAEVRRGYTF. Full variable domain (missing parts from reference TRBV5-1 and TRBJ1-2): KAGVTQTPRYLIKTRGQQVTLSCSPISGHRSVSWYQQTPGQGLQFLFEYFSETQRNKGNFPGRFSGRQFSNSRSEMNVSTLELGDSALYLCASSLAEVRRGYTFGSGTRLTVV.

The V gene is TRBV29-1, the J gene TRBJ1-2; the match to TRBD1 covers 7 bases. The CDR3 spans 13 residues. The germline V gene encodes CDR1 SQVTM and CDR2 ANQGSEA. Losses at the gene ends were 2 bases for V and 8 bases for J; bases not matched to a gene: 8. The CDR3 sequence is CSVEIGQVSGYTF. CDR3 coding DNA: TGCAGCGTTGAAATCGGACAGGTATCCGGCTACACCTTC. The full variable domain, in which reference TRBV29-1 and TRBJ1-2 provide the parts outside the CDR3, is SAVISQKPSRDICQRGTSLTIQCQVDSQVTMMFWYRQQPGQSLTLIATANQGSEATYESGFVIDKFPISRPNLTFSTLTVSNMSPEDSSIYLCSVEIGQVSGYTFGSGTRLTVV.

This chain connects TRBV6-5 to TRBJ1-3, with D tentatively TRBD1 (5 bases). There are 14 residues in the CDR3. Between the trimmed V and J ends, which lost 5 bases and 4 bases, there was a span of 12 bases. Germline V gene data show CDR1 as MNHEY and CDR2 as SVGAGI. Here the CDR3 DNA reads TGTGCCAGCAGTCCAGGGTATTTCGGAAACACCATATATTTT. This encodes CASSPGYFGNTIYF.

J is TRBJ2-1 and V is TRBV6-5, with D possibly TRBD1 on 5 matching bases. Germline lookup yields CDR1 MNHEY and CDR2 SVGAGI. The CDR3 consists of 15 residues. V lost 7 bases and J 0 bases, leaving 13 bases between the germline ends. The CDR3 loop is CASKVGEFSYNEQFF. In nucleotides, the CDR3 is TGTGCCAGCAAAGTAGGGGAATTCTCCTACAATGAGCAGTTCTTC.

This clone showed up just a few times. The V gene is TRBV27, the J gene TRBJ1-6, with TRBD1 matching 9 bases. Germline CDR1 and CDR2: MNHEY and SMNVEV (reference sequence). J lost 6 bases, V lost 5 bases, and 2 bases had no gene match. The CDR3 contains 14 residues. The CDR3 nucleotides are TGTGCCAGCAGTCGGACAGGGGTTAATTCACCCCTCCACTTT. Protein sequence: CASSRTGVNSPLHF.

This chain connects TRBV5-1 to TRBJ1-6; 7 bases line up with TRBD1. V lost 6 bases, J lost 0 bases, and 3 bases stayed unmatched. Per the germline V gene, CDR1 is SGHRS and CDR2 is YFSETQ. The CDR3 consists of 15 residues. The CDR3 DNA reads TGCGCCAGCAAACAGGGGAGCTCCTATAATTCACCCCTCCACTTT. As protein: CASKQGSSYNSPLHF.

This chain links TRBV10-3 with TRBJ2-5, with TRBD1 matching over 8 bases. V dropped 3 bases and J dropped 1; count of bases not matched to a gene: 7. Germline V lookup: CDR1 ENHRY, CDR2 SYGVKD. The CDR3 has 16 amino acids. The CDR3 DNA reads as TGTGCCATCAGTGACGGGACAGGCCTAGCCCAAGAGACCCAGTACTTC. This codes for CAISDGTGLAQETQYF.

CDR3: CASSLGGPPAYTQYF. CDR3 sequence (DNA): TGTGCCAGCAGCTTGGGCGGTCCCCCAGCTTATACGCAGTATTTT. This chain connects TRBV5-4 to TRBJ2-3; D unclear. V gave up 0 bases and J gave up 7 bases, with 15 bases separating them. This CDR3 is 15 amino acids long. Germline V gene data show CDR1 as SGHNT and CDR2 as YYREEE (reference sequence).

The chain is built from TRBV11-2 and TRBJ1-4, with no clear D. Germline V gene sequence: CDR1 SGHAT, CDR2 FQNNGV. CDR3 length: 15 amino acids. V was cut by 5 bases and J by 8 bases, with 18 bases left in between. The CDR3 DNA sequence: TGTGCCAGCAGCCGGGCGGGGAGGGTTGTAGAAAAACTGTTTTTT. Translation gives CASSRAGRVVEKLFF.

The rearrangement joins TRBV28 to TRBJ1-6; 7 bases align to TRBD1. Germline V gene sequence: CDR1 MDHEN, CDR2 SYDVKM. The junction had 2 bases not matched to a gene; V was cut back by 5 bases and J by 7 bases. The CDR3 consists of 13 residues. The CDR3 coding sequence is TGTGCCAGCAGTAGGGACAGCAATTCACCCCTCCACTTT. This codes for CASSRDSNSPLHF.

This chain's CDR3 is CASRLAGDQTQYF. CDR3 DNA: TGTGCCAGCAGACTAGCGGGGGATCAGACCCAGTACTTC. The chain combines TRBV5-4 with TRBJ2-5; TRBD2 agrees at 11 bases. The CDR3 loop spans 13 amino acids. V lost 5 bases to trimming and J lost 6 bases; unmatched junction nucleotides: 3. The germline V gene has CDR1 SGHNT and CDR2 YYREEE (reference sequence).

This clone was counted only a few times. The rearrangement links TRBV7-2 to TRBJ2-5; D is perhaps TRBD2 (5 bases). CDR1 is SGHTA, CDR2 FQGNSA, per germline. With 0 bases removed from V and 5 bases from J, the gap between germline ends came to 16 bases. CDR3 length equals 16 residues. CDR3 loop: CASSLAFGEIDETQYF. The CDR3 DNA follows: TGTGCCAGCAGCTTAGCGTTCGGGGAAATTGATGAGACCCAGTACTTC.

The rearrangement links TRBV24-1 to TRBJ1-2; 11 positions match TRBD1. V lost 5 bases to trimming and J lost 8 bases; unmatched junction nucleotides: 3. The CDR3 is 13 residues long. The germline CDR1 and CDR2 sequences are KGHDR and SFDVKD. The CDR3 DNA follows: TGTGCCACCAGTGGGACAGGGGGCCAAGGCTACACCTTC. Translated: CATSGTGGQGYTF.

The table lists this clone with a count of one. CDR3 residues: CATGTGDWAFF. As DNA, the CDR3 is TGTGCCACCGGGACAGGGGATTGGGCTTTCTTT. The chain has TRBV19 and TRBJ1-1, with TRBD1 matching over 10 bases. V lost 10 bases and J lost 11; bases outside the gene matches: 7. Per germline, CDR1 LNHDA and CDR2 SQIVND (reference sequence). There are 11 residues in the CDR3.

The genes are TRBV6-2 or TRBV6-3 and TRBJ1-5; possible D gene TRBD1, 6 bases. The germline V gene has CDR1 MNHEY and CDR2 SVGEGT. V was pared by 2 bases and J by 5 bases, with 7 bases between. The CDR3 contains 13 residues. The CDR3 DNA reads as TGTGCCAGCAGTTACGACAGGTATCAGCCCCAGCATTTT. Translation: CASSYDRYQPQHF.

The rearrangement joins TRBV6-1 to TRBJ2-7, with D perhaps matching TRBD1 (6 bases). V lost 3 bases and J 0 bases, leaving 6 bases between the germline ends. Per the germline V gene, CDR1 is MNHNS and CDR2 is SASEGT. There are 13 residues in the CDR3. DNA of the CDR3: TGTGCCAGCAGTGACAGGGGCTCCTACGAGCAGTACTTC. This codes for CASSDRGSYEQYF.